The next 21 T cell receptor beta chains were all read from a single sample in a study of CXCR3-negative and CXCR3-positive naive CD8 T cells. TRB cDNA was prepared as libraries by UMI-labeled 5' RACE. TCRdb re-called the 5' RACE reads and catalogs CDR3 proteins one per entry, DNA excluded. Recorded for this sample: approximately 52,000 distinct CDR3 sequences. The source material was memory CD8+ T cells from blood. The origin of the receptors is a human donor in good health. Some clones in this sample may be carry-over from other donors' samples.

CDR3 protein: CASSQGVAGGIRLETQYF. The V call is TRBV4-3, the J call TRBJ2-5; TCRdb gives TRBD2 as the D gene, but with no DNA this cannot be confirmed. This CDR3 is 18 amino acids long. Germline loops: CDR1 LGHNA, CDR2 YSLEER.

The J gene is TRBJ1-2, the V gene TRBV29-1. This CDR3 has 13 residues. Germline V gene data show CDR1 as SQVTM and CDR2 as ANQGSEA. This chain's CDR3 is CSVELGPNYGYTF.

The chain links TRBV27 to TRBJ1-2; the D call of TRBD1 rests on TCRdb alone, since no DNA is present to check it. Looked up from germline, CDR1 is MNHEY and CDR2 is SMNVEV (reference sequence). This CDR3 contains 13 residues. The CDR3 spells CASSTGTNRGYTF.

The V and J genes are TRBV28 and TRBJ2-1; as DNA is missing, the TRBD1 call by TCRdb cannot be tested. Germline assignment: CDR1 MDHEN and CDR2 SYDVKM. The CDR3 runs 14 residues. The CDR3 protein is CASSLTGSWNEQFF.

The rearrangement joins TRBV7-9 to TRBJ2-5. CDR1 SEHNR and CDR2 FQNEAQ come from the germline V gene (reference sequence). This CDR3 has 13 amino acids. This chain's CDR3 is CASSFSGIETQYF. The full variable domain, in which reference TRBV7-9 and TRBJ2-5 provide the parts outside the CDR3, is DTGVSQNPRHKITKRGQNVTFRCDPISEHNRLYWYRQTLGQGPEFLTYFQNEAQLEKSRLLSDRFSAERPKGSFSTLEIQRTEQGDSAMYLCASSFSGIETQYFGPGTRLLVL.

This rearrangement joins TRBV30 to TRBJ2-3; TCRdb outputs TRBD1, but without DNA this stays unchecked. The CDR3 extends over 15 amino acids. CDR1 GTSNPN and CDR2 SVGIG come from the germline V gene (reference sequence). CDR3 loop: CAWSGAPMSTDTQYF.

The gene calls are TRBV7-2 and TRBJ1-1. Germline-derived CDR1 and CDR2 are SGHTA and FQGNSA. The CDR3 loop spans 13 amino acids. The CDR3 sequence is CASSLGQPYEAFF.

The J gene is TRBJ2-1, the V gene TRBV23-1; TCRdb lists TRBD1, though no DNA is available to test this call. TRBV23-1 is identified as an open reading frame with a role that is uncertain. CDR3 size: 17 residues. The CDR3 here is CASSQSIWGTGDNEQFF.

The chain employs TRBV21-1 and TRBJ1-4. TRBV21-1 is classified as a pseudogene. This CDR3 contains 14 residues. CDR3 protein: CASSKVYGNEKLFF.

The chain is built from TRBV4-3 and TRBJ2-7; TCRdb returns TRBD2, unconfirmable since there is no DNA. Germline CDR1 and CDR2: LGHNA and YSLEER. The CDR3 is 16 residues long. This chain's CDR3 is CASSQVRGRERYEQYF.

The chain employs TRBV4-3 and TRBJ1-1. Looked up from germline, CDR1 is LGHNA and CDR2 is YSLEER. CDR3 length: 13 amino acids. CDR3 in amino acids: CASSQAPTEEAFF.

V is TRBV28 and J is TRBJ2-7; TCRdb picks TRBD2, but there is no DNA to check that call. From germline, CDR1 is MDHEN and CDR2 SYDVKM. This CDR3 has 15 amino acids. The CDR3 sequence: CASSLAGDTNYEQYF.

This chain connects TRBV6-1 to TRBJ2-3; the D call from TCRdb, TRBD2, cannot be confirmed without DNA. Germline V CDR1 and CDR2: MNHNS, SASEGT. The CDR3 spans 15 residues. Here the CDR3 reads CASSQTSGGTDTQYF.

The rearrangement uses TRBV28 and TRBJ2-2. Germline V lookup: CDR1 MDHEN, CDR2 SYDVKM. The CDR3 spans 17 residues. CDR3 sequence reads: CASSPLLGVVNTGELFF.

The genes are TRBV20-1 and TRBJ1-5; the TCRdb call, TRBD1, lacks DNA for checking. Germline CDR1 and CDR2: DFQATT and SNEGSKA (reference sequence). The CDR3 is made up of 14 amino acids. CDR3 sequence: CSARIERGSQPQHF.

The chain has TRBV29-1 and TRBJ2-3; TCRdb returns TRBD1, unconfirmable since there is no DNA. The CDR3 is 11 residues long. CDR1 is SQVTM and CDR2 is ANQGSEA in the germline V gene. CDR3 amino acids: CSVDPGDTQYF.

This chain uses TRBV12-3 or TRBV12-4 with TRBJ2-5; the D call from TCRdb, TRBD1, cannot be confirmed without DNA. There are 14 residues in the CDR3. CDR3 amino acids: CASSSLSGEETQYF.

This CDR3 is CASSLLSSGGLDEQYF. V gene TRBV7-2 combines with J gene TRBJ2-7. The CDR3 runs 16 residues. Germline-derived CDR1 and CDR2 are SGHTA and FQGNSA.

V is TRBV30 and J is TRBJ1-6; TCRdb's assignment of TRBD1 cannot be checked, as there is no DNA. The CDR3 is 14 amino acids. CDR1 and CDR2 (germline): GTSNPN, SVGIG (reference sequence). CDR3 in amino acids: CAWSPGAGSSPLHF.

The J gene is TRBJ2-3, the V gene TRBV29-1; the D gene TCRdb calls, TRBD2, cannot be checked with no DNA. Per the germline V gene, CDR1 is SQVTM and CDR2 is ANQGSEA. This CDR3 comprises 13 residues. This chain's CDR3 is CSVEDPSSDTQYF.

Considering frequency, this clonotype is medium-sized. This rearrangement joins TRBV20-1 to TRBJ2-1; TCRdb calls TRBD2, which cannot be checked without DNA. CDR3 length equals 14 residues. The germline V gene has CDR1 DFQATT and CDR2 SNEGSKA (reference sequence). CDR3: CSATGTRAYNEQFF.